The next 17 T cell receptor beta chains were all read from a single sample in a study of CD8+ T cells in alopecia areata. Treatment here: oral pan-JAK inhibitor, 5-10 mg twice daily. Sequencing relied on a cDNA template that was reverse transcribed from extracted RNA. Libraries were prepared by immunoSEQ multiplex PCR; TCRdb keeps only in-frame clonotypes and omits some of them. The sample holds 90,000 to 150,000 clones, roughly 60% seen once. The sequences come from CD8+ T cells sorted from blood, collected at week 4, from a patient treated with tofacitinib. These TCRs come from a human donor with alopecia areata.

The J gene is TRBJ2-3, the V gene TRBV23-1; the D gene could be TRBD1 or TRBD2 (5 bases each). TRBV23-1 is sorted into the ORF group, with uncertain function. The CDR3 is 16 amino acids. Trimming left V 6 bases short and J 4 bases short, with 20 bases between. The CDR3 protein is CASRDFQGPPPDTQYF. For the CDR3, the DNA is TGCGCCAGCAGGGACTTCCAGGGACCGCCGCCAGATACGCAGTATTTT.

The chain recombines TRBV5-5 with TRBJ2-1; no reliable D call. CDR1 SGHKS and CDR2 YYEKEE come from the germline V gene (reference sequence). The CDR3 covers 12 residues. The germline V and J ends were trimmed by 1 base and 5 bases, with 4 bases remaining between them. For the CDR3, the DNA is TGTGCCAGCAGCTTGTTTGACAATGAGCAGTTCTTC. Its translation: CASSLFDNEQFF.

The rearrangement uses TRBV30 and TRBJ1-1, with D possibly TRBD1 on 5 matching bases. The CDR3 length is 13 residues. Per germline, CDR1 GTSNPN and CDR2 SVGIG (reference sequence). Trimming stripped 0 bases from V and 6 bases from J, with 11 bases between. The CDR3 loop reads CAWSVVRGSEAFF. In nucleotides, the CDR3 is TGTGCCTGGAGTGTCGTCCGGGGGTCTGAAGCTTTCTTT.

The rearrangement joins TRBV7-9 to TRBJ1-2; perhaps TRBD1 as D (5 bases). The V end was cut by 3 bases, the J end by 0 bases, with 8 bases between. Germline loops: CDR1 SEHNR, CDR2 FQNEAQ (reference sequence). CDR3 length: 14 residues. CDR3 coding DNA: TGTGCCAGCAGCTTGGGGACGACTAACTATGGCTACACCTTC. Protein: CASSLGTTNYGYTF.

The gene calls are TRBV30 and TRBJ2-7; D is uncertain. In germline, CDR1 is GTSNPN, CDR2 SVGIG (reference sequence). V gave up 3 bases and J gave up 3 bases, with 6 bases separating them. The CDR3 extends over 11 amino acids. CDR3 protein: CAWRVNYEQYF. In DNA, the CDR3 is TGTGCCTGGAGGGTCAACTACGAGCAGTACTTC.

This clone appeared once. The rearrangement links TRBV30 to TRBJ1-5; 8 bases align to TRBD1. This CDR3 is built from 15 residues. V shed 2 bases, J shed 0 bases, and the junction held 3 bases outside the gene matches. The germline V gene encodes CDR1 GTSNPN and CDR2 SVGIG (reference sequence). The CDR3 nucleotides are TGTGCCTGGAGTCAAGGACAGGGTAGCAATCAGCCCCAGCATTTT. Its translation is CAWSQGQGSNQPQHF.

The sample holds one count of this clone. V gene TRBV19 combines with J gene TRBJ2-1; TRBD1 is a possible D gene (6 bases). The V gene lost 6 bases and the J gene lost 3 bases, with 9 bases spanning the gap. This CDR3 has 13 amino acids. The germline gives CDR1 LNHDA, CDR2 SQIVND (reference sequence). The CDR3 nucleotides are TGTGCCAGTAGCCGGGACAACTACAATGAGCAGTTCTTC. It translates to CASSRDNYNEQFF.

CDR3 nucleotide sequence: TGCGCCAGCAGCGTAGGAATGGGGAGCCTTAATGAGCAGTTCTTC. Protein: CASSVGMGSLNEQFF. The chain joins TRBV5-1 to TRBJ2-1; a weak D match, TRBD2 (5 bases). V was trimmed by 4 bases and J by 7 bases, leaving 18 bases between them. The CDR3 runs 15 residues. Looked up from germline, CDR1 is SGHRS and CDR2 is YFSETQ.

This rearrangement joins TRBV30 to TRBJ1-6; D possibly corresponds to TRBD1 (6 bases). This CDR3 is 16 amino acids long. CDR1 GTSNPN and CDR2 SVGIG come from the germline V gene (reference sequence). Trimming took off 4 bases at V and 7 bases at J, with 20 bases between the two ends. This CDR3 is CAWTSTAGGGNSPLHF. The CDR3 DNA is TGTGCCTGGACTAGTACAGCAGGTGGGGGCAATTCACCCCTCCACTTT.

This clone has more than one count but fewer than ten. This sequence joins TRBV29-1 and TRBJ2-1; the match to TRBD2 covers 9 bases. The CDR3 runs to 15 residues. V shed 3 bases and J 4 bases; nucleotides not matched to a gene: 7. Germline values: CDR1 SQVTM, CDR2 ANQGSEA. CDR3 DNA sequence: TGCAGCGTTGATCTCTGGGCGGGGGGGTACAATGAGCAGTTCTTC. It translates to CSVDLWAGGYNEQFF.

The chain combines TRBV5-1 with TRBJ2-2, with D possibly matching TRBD2 (6 bases). Deletions cut 2 bases from V and 7 bases from J, with 9 bases between. CDR1 and CDR2 from the germline V gene are SGHRS and YFSETQ. This CDR3 comprises 13 residues. The CDR3 sequence: CASSFGTFGELFF. DNA for the CDR3: TGCGCCAGCAGCTTCGGGACTTTCGGGGAGCTGTTTTTT. Complete variable domain (other parts from reference TRBV5-1 and TRBJ2-2): KAGVTQTPRYLIKTRGQQVTLSCSPISGHRSVSWYQQTPGQGLQFLFEYFSETQRNKGNFPGRFSGRQFSNSRSEMNVSTLELGDSALYLCASSFGTFGELFFGEGSRLTVL.

This chain connects TRBV30 to TRBJ1-6, with D possibly TRBD1 on 5 matching bases. This CDR3 has 16 amino acids. Trimming shortened V by 3 bases and J by 7 bases, and 19 bases separated the two germline ends. The germline V gene has CDR1 GTSNPN and CDR2 SVGIG (reference sequence). CDR3 sequence reads: CAWSPQGIVGNSPLHF. DNA of the CDR3: TGTGCCTGGAGCCCTCAGGGTATTGTTGGCAATTCACCCCTCCACTTT.

The V gene is TRBV5-6, the J gene TRBJ2-7; TRBD1 might be the D (5 bases). V lost 4 bases and J 4 bases, leaving 18 bases between the germline ends. The CDR3 loop spans 15 amino acids. Germline CDR1 reads SGHDT; CDR2 reads YYEEEE. The CDR3 nucleotides read TGTGCCAGCAGCCCGAACCCAGGGATAAGTTACGAGCAGTACTTC. It specifies CASSPNPGISYEQYF.

The chain employs TRBV7-2 and TRBJ2-7; no firm D call. Germline lookup yields CDR1 SGHTA and CDR2 FQGNSA. V was clipped by 7 bases and J by 2 bases, with 18 bases between them. The CDR3 sequence is 15 residues long. The DNA of the CDR3 is TGTGCCAGCATCTTTAGGTCCAGACTGCCCTACGAGCAGTACTTC. This codes for CASIFRSRLPYEQYF.

Only a few counts were recorded for this clone. The chain recombines TRBV28 with TRBJ2-7; D might be TRBD1 (6 bases). This CDR3 is built from 13 residues. CDR1 and CDR2 from the germline V gene are MDHEN and SYDVKM. The germline V and J ends were trimmed by 9 bases and 5 bases, with 17 bases remaining between them. CDR3 sequence (DNA): TGTGCCAGTAGGGGACATTCCGACCACGAGCAGTACTTC. This gives the protein CASRGHSDHEQYF.

V and J are TRBV5-6 and TRBJ2-1; D could derive from TRBD1 or TRBD2 (5 bases each). The CDR3 runs 14 residues. Trimming left V 5 bases short and J 12 bases short, with 21 bases between. Germline V CDR1 and CDR2: SGHDT, YYEEEE. The CDR3 nucleotides are TGTGCCAGCAGTTTTTATACGGGACCGCGCTGGCAGTTCTTC. Translating it yields CASSFYTGPRWQFF.

This clone was seen once. This sequence joins TRBV13 and TRBJ2-3, with 14 bases that match TRBD2. This CDR3 contains 19 residues. Germline V gene sequence: CDR1 PRHDT, CDR2 FYEKMQ (reference sequence). Trimming cost V 6 bases and J 4 bases; bases outside gene matches: 15. CDR3 residues: CASSHQGTSGGSGADTQYF. The CDR3 coding sequence is TGTGCCAGCAGTCATCAAGGGACTAGCGGGGGTTCCGGCGCAGATACGCAGTATTTT.